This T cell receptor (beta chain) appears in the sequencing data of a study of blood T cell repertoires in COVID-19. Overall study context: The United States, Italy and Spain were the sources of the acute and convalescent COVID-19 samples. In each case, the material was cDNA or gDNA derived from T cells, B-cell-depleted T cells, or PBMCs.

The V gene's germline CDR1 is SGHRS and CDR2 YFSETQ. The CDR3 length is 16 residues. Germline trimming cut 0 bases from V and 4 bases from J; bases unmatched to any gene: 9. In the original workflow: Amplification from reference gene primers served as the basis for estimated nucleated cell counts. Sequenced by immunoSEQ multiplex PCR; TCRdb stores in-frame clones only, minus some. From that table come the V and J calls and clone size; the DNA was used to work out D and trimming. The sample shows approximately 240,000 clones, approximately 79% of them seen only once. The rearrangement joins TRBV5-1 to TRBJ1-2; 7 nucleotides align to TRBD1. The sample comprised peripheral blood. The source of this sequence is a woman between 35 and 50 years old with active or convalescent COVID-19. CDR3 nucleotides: TGCGCCAGCAGCTTGGAGGGGGCGAAGGTCTCCTATGGCTACACCTTC. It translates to CASSLEGAKVSYGYTF.